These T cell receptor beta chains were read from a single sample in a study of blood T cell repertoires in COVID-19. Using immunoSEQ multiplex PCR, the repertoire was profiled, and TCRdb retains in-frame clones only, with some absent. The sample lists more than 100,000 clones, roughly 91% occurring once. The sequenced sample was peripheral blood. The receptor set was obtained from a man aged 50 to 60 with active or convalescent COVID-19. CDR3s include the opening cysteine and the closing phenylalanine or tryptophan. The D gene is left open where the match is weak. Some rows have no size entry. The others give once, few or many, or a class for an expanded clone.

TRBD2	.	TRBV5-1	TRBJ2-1	TGCGCCAGCGCGCCCCCAAAGCGGGAGGGTTTGAATGAGCAGTTCTTC	CASAPPKREGLNEQFF
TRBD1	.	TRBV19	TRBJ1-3	TGTGCCAGTAGTATGTGGGACAGGCTCTCTGGAAACACCATATATTTT	CASSMWDRLSGNTIYF
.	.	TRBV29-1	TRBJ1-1	TGCAGCGCCGGGGGGAGGTCGAACACTGAAGCTTTCTTT	CSAGGRSNTEAFF
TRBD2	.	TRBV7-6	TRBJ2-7	TGTGCCAGCAGCCCACTAGCGGGAGTTGGCGAGCAGTACTTC	CASSPLAGVGEQYF
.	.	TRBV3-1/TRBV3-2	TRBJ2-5	TGTGCCAGCAGCCAAGTAGAAGCAGGGGCAGTGGAGACCCAGTACTTC	CASSQVEAGAVETQYF
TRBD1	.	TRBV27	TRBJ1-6	TGTGCCACTAGGACAGGGGGCGATTCACCCCTCCACTTT	CATRTGGDSPLHF
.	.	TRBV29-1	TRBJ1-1	TGCAGCGTTGAAAGGGGAGGGGTTGGCACTGAAGCTTTCTTT	CSVERGGVGTEAFF
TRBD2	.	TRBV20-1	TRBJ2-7	TGCAGTGTTGGGACTAGCTACGAGCAGTACTTC	CSVGTSYEQYF
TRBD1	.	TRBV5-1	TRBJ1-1	TGCGCCAGCAGCGCGGGACAGGGGTCCATGAACACTGAAGCTTTCTTT	CASSAGQGSMNTEAFF
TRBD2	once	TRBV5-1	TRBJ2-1	TGCGCCAGCAGCTTTAGCGGGGGGAGAAACAATGAGCAGTTCTTC	CASSFSGGRNNEQFF